This T cell receptor beta chain originates from a study of cytomegalovirus exposure and HLA in healthy donors (dated by TCRdb to about 2017). Regarding the complete study: An earlier analysis of roughly 500 of the donors reported 276 Gb of sequence data and 117 million unique TCR beta sequences obtained from about 179 million T cells. The genetic ancestry cluster associated with self-reported Caucasian donors included around 76% of the 300 to 400 genotyped donors. Genome-wide SNP genotypes for about 65% of the roughly 670 donors were used in a later genetic analysis, which treated that subset as a discovery cohort. In the later analysis, no new phenotypic data were used to find candidate immune exposures; instead, reliance was placed on TCR beta sequences and their occurrence across donors. The study used immunosequencing to profile the T cell repertoires of 666 subjects and linked those repertoires to cytomegalovirus serostatus. The study aimed to test whether signatures of past pathogen exposure could be identified by cataloging public T cell receptors. Across 398 genotyped donors of the cohort, an average of 235,054 unique TCR beta nucleotide sequences per donor were sequenced, and roughly 17% of those sequences were non-productive. Class I and class II HLA loci were covered by the typing at four-digit resolution. To study patterns of TCR occurrence, a later analysis re-analyzed previously published TCR beta repertoires from under 750 donors and added high-resolution HLA genotyping. An early release that covered approximately 600 HLA-typed donors contained approximately 300 gigabases of sequencing data and some 87 million unique TCR sequences. Along with the roughly 670-subject first cohort, a separate validation cohort of 120 different subjects was used. All discovery cohort repertoires had been generated using a single sequencing platform. High-throughput TCR immunosequencing, statistical association of individual TCRs with disease status, and machine learning were combined to predict cytomegalovirus infection status. Donor age, sex, ethnicity and CMV serostatus were compiled together with the repertoire data. An earlier analysis of about 620 of the donors applied high-throughput TCR beta sequencing to assess whether each TCR beta V gene segment acted as functional or pseudogenic. Typing coverage varied by locus: roughly 620-640 donors for A, B, C, DRB1 and DQB1; some 520 for DQA1; over 600 for DPA1; approximately 490 for DPB1. A few DR-DQ haplotypes were treated as single units for association and clustering because of strong linkage in the cohort. The research as a whole found: Because HLA typing was missing for some donors at each locus, association tests included only the typed subset. Assigning TCR associations to individual alleles was difficult when HLA alleles, especially DR and DQ, strongly co-occurred. A group of highly shared sequence variants was considered likely to be a technical artifact of the sequencing pipeline. The authors suggested that the approach could potentially be generalized to other disease states and immunological phenotypes. In a later analysis, most CMV-associated TCR beta chains were found to appear HLA-restricted, with HLA associations seemingly driven largely by CMV exposure. In a later genetic analysis, fewer N-insertions in productive TCRs were reported among donors in an Asian-associated ancestry cluster than the approximately 710-donor mean. Correlated functional status among segregating V segments might be attributable to linkage disequilibrium, but an unknown experimental factor could not be ruled out. Compared with equally common non-associated chains, HLA-associated TCR beta chains in a later analysis were more clonally expanded and had lower generation probabilities. Three of the identified cytomegalovirus-associated TCR beta chains were confirmed in vitro to be specific for cytomegalovirus antigens. In a later genetic analysis, a missense DCLRE1C variant was associated with V-gene and J-gene trimming of TCR beta chains, and the association was replicated in an independent cohort. In both the original and validation cohorts, the classifier was reported to diagnose cytomegalovirus status with high specificity and sensitivity. A further reported finding was that TCR beta sequences accurately predicted the HLA-A and HLA-B alleles for most subjects in the first cohort. Sequencing depth was assumed to be roughly uniform across donors in the presence/absence analyses, though that assumption may not hold. Broadly in line with IMGT annotations, most TCR beta V segments showed up in productive rearrangements about 90% or about 30% of the time in an earlier analysis of several hundred of the donors. The earlier analysis of fewer than 750 of the donors excluded 15 to 20 rarely observed V segments, including chromosome 9 orphons, because counts were too low. Several of the top co-occurrence clusters appeared to be linked to parvovirus B19, influenza, CMV and Epstein-Barr virus, according to a later analysis. Only TCR beta chains were sequenced in this cohort, and the absence of alpha or paired-chain data limited detectable features. The study listed 150 to 200 TCR beta chains as associated with cytomegalovirus. The only immune exposure information available for the cohort was CMV serostatus. Because the 87-base-pair reads could not distinguish some IMGT-functional V segments, including TRBV6-2 and TRBV6-3, those segments were excluded. In a later analysis, 15,000 to 20,000 TCR beta sequences were associated with specific HLA alleles at a false discovery rate of 0.05. Across donors, most TCR sequences were observed very rarely, whereas some public TCRs were present in many individuals. In a later analysis, the rate of TCR association differed among HLA loci, with DRB1 alleles having the most associated TCRs and HLA-C alleles having the fewest.

Relative to germline, V is 0 bases shorter and J is 4 bases shorter, with 18 bases between their ends. The germline V gene supplies CDR1 MGHRA and CDR2 YSYEKL. The CDR3 starts with the cysteine, ends with the phenylalanine, and has 17 residues. Only the CDR3 DNA stays, 51 bases, in frame from base 1. Concerning this clone itself: Its antigen specificity is not known. Base quality data are lacking; no much larger clone is found one base away.

In total, just over 650 healthy bone marrow donors made up the cohort. At the time of sampling, every cohort member was nominally healthy, though immune exposures that went unrecorded were likely present. The donor tested CMV seronegative, placing the donor among the roughly 400 seronegative members of the cohort. Every donor gave a peripheral blood sample, and the peripheral blood mononuclear cells from that sample were used for TCR beta sequencing. Genomic DNA extraction from the blood cell samples was performed with the Qiagen DNeasy Blood Extraction Kit. Library method: the immunoSEQ multiplex PCR assay. For the multiplex PCR, a mixture combining 60 forward primers for TCR Vbeta segments and 13 reverse primers for TCR Jbeta segments was used. The CDR3 region of rearranged TCR beta genes was amplified from genomic DNA with a multiplex PCR assay. The Illumina HiSeq System was used to sequence the amplified TCR beta libraries as 87-base-pair reads. The authors' pipeline ran thus. In a later analysis, around 80 million unique TCR beta chains were counted across the roughly 610 repertoires, and around 10 million of these chains were shared by at least two donors. A nearest-neighbor algorithm error-corrected the raw reads and collapsed the reads into unique sequences, merging closely related sequences to remove PCR and sequencing errors. To assign V, D and J gene segments, CDR3 sequences were aligned to IMGT reference sequences. Each retained sequence needed at least a six-nucleotide match to both a V gene segment and a J gene segment. Rearrangements were classified as productive when the CDR3 lacked stop codons and remained in frame with V and J, and all other rearrangements were classified as non-productive. CDR3 was defined by IMGT convention, running from the second conserved V-encoded cysteine to the conserved J-encoded phenylalanine. The earlier analysis of some 550 of the donors excluded any sequence lacking an unambiguous match to a single V gene segment. An earlier analysis of under 750 of the donors called V segments functional above 56.7% productive rearrangements and segregating when the between-donor standard deviation exceeded 5%. A statistical classification framework was developed to diagnose cytomegalovirus status using the catalog of TCR beta chain sequences. A later analysis assigned V and J genes by comparing TCR nucleotide sequences with IMGT/GENE-DB human TR gene sequences. Using the TCRdist pipeline, a later analysis assigned CDR3 sequences along with most-parsimonious VDJ recombination scenarios. A later analysis defined each TCR beta chain by its CDR3 amino acid sequence plus V-gene family, and excluded reads lacking a unique V-gene family. In a later analysis, 550 to 650 highly shared, low-generation-probability nucleotide sequences were removed to address suspected cross-contamination and a sequencing artifact. A later analysis calculated a clonal expansion index for each public chain from normalized within-repertoire ranks of inferred template counts. A later analysis computed generation probabilities with a VDJ recombination model fitted to out-of-frame rearrangements, and checked the results against IGoR. A later analysis scored TCR-TCR, TCR-HLA and TCR-CMV co-occurrence with hypergeometric tests, applying a repertoire-size bias correction to TCR pairs. False discovery rates were estimated in a later analysis by permuting HLA or CMV assignments 20 times. In a later analysis, co-occurring TCRs were grouped with DBSCAN, and TCRdist sequence similarity was added when clustering was performed within HLA-allele-positive subsets. Repertoires with fewer than 30,000 or more than 120,000 public chains were left out of co-occurrence clustering, as were about 5 repertoires with anomalous nucleotide sharing. In TCRdb, the immuneACCESS table is reduced to in-frame sequences with V and J assigned. These tables do not hold every clone; where another copy was compared, an unresolved V gene accounts for under half, and the others remain unexplained. Clone size and the V and J calls come from that table; the DNA yielded D and trimming. For this sample there are around 200,000 clones; under 85% appear just once. The ten largest clones take up approximately 1.5% of the sample.

The specimen sequenced was PBMCs. The clonotype originates from a woman between 18 and 29 years old in good health and CMV-seronegative. The chain is made from TRBV4-1 and TRBJ2-5; the D gene remains uncertain. For the CDR3, the sequence is CASSQDFSDQRRETQYF. The sequence in DNA is TGCGCCAGCAGCCAAGATTTCAGCGATCAGAGGAGAGAGACCCAGTACTTC.